The 26 T cell receptor beta chains below were found in one sample sequenced in a study. MiXCR was run by TCRdb on the 5' RACE reads, yielding one entry per CDR3 protein. This table holds 7,500 to 9,000 distinct CDR3 sequences, about 65% found once. Sequences were obtained from tumor-infiltrating naive CD4+ T cells sorted from the breast tumor. Subset meaning: naive CD4+ T cells, CD4+CD45RA+CD25-. The receptors were sampled from a female donor with breast cancer.

The V gene is TRBV12-3 or TRBV12-4, the J gene TRBJ2-5; D remains ambiguous. The CDR3 is 14 amino acids. The V gene lost 3 bases and the J gene lost 5 bases, with 13 bases spanning the gap. DNA for the CDR3: TGTGCCAGCAGTTTCCAGGCTAGTTGGGAGACCCAGTACTTC. Its protein product is CASSFQASWETQYF.

The chain employs TRBV6-2 or TRBV6-3 and TRBJ2-7; 7 nucleotides align to TRBD1. Germline assignment: CDR1 MNHEY and CDR2 SVGEGT. The CDR3 has 13 amino acids. V was pared by 5 bases and J by 2 bases, with 3 bases of the junction left unmatched. The chain's CDR3 is CASSPGQTYEQYF. The CDR3 bases are TGTGCCAGCAGTCCGGGACAGACCTACGAGCAGTACTTC.

The chain couples TRBV15 to TRBJ1-4; no definite D call. Germline V gene lookup returns CDR1 LNHNV and CDR2 YYDKDF (reference sequence). The CDR3 consists of 13 residues. V dropped 3 bases and J dropped 3 bases, with 5 bases sitting between them. The CDR3 coding sequence is TGTGCCACCAGCAGGGCCTCTAATGAAAAACTGTTTTTT. It codes for CATSRASNEKLFF.

The V gene is TRBV5-4, the J gene TRBJ2-7, with TRBD1 matching 9 bases. Germline V gives CDR1 SGHNT, CDR2 YYREEE (reference sequence). Trimming cost V 0 bases and J 2 bases; bases outside gene matches: 3. The CDR3 sequence is 15 residues long. In DNA, the CDR3 is TGTGCCAGCAGCTTGGAACAGGGGGCTCCCTACGAGCAGTACTTC. It encodes CASSLEQGAPYEQYF.

This clonotype was counted once. The V and J genes are TRBV27 and TRBJ2-3; 8 bases are a match to TRBD2. J gave up 5 bases and V 7 bases, and 14 bases lay outside the gene matches. The CDR3 loop spans 16 amino acids. Germline CDR1 MNHEY, CDR2 SMNVEV (reference sequence). The CDR3 sequence is CASTSGEREWVDTQYF. CDR3 DNA: TGTGCCAGCACATCAGGGGAGCGGGAGTGGGTAGATACGCAGTATTTT.

The V call is TRBV6-1, the J call TRBJ2-3; D call uncertain. CDR1 is MNHNS and CDR2 is SASEGT in the germline V gene. This CDR3 spans 13 amino acids. The V and J ends lost 3 bases and 6 bases respectively, with 10 bases between them. The CDR3 sequence is CASSEISGDTQYF. The CDR3 coding sequence is TGTGCCAGCAGTGAGATTAGTGGGGATACGCAGTATTTT.

J is TRBJ2-1 and V is TRBV30, with 8 bases that match TRBD1. After removal of 0 bases from V and 14 bases from J, the junction contained 3 bases not matched to a gene. This CDR3 contains 11 residues. Germline lookup yields CDR1 GTSNPN and CDR2 SVGIG (reference sequence). CDR3 protein: CAWSVRTGKFF. DNA of the CDR3: TGTGCCTGGAGTGTGCGGACAGGGAAGTTCTTC.

The rearrangement joins TRBV27 to TRBJ1-5, with TRBD1 as a possible D gene (5 bases). Trimming took 3 bases from V and 7 from J, leaving 16 bases between them. This CDR3 contains 15 residues. Looked up from germline, CDR1 is MNHEY and CDR2 is SMNVEV (reference sequence). The CDR3 sequence is CASSFGGRFLQPQHF. The CDR3 DNA reads as TGTGCCAGCAGTTTCGGGGGAAGGTTCTTGCAGCCCCAGCATTTT.

This chain connects TRBV20-1 to TRBJ1-2; D call uncertain. This CDR3 spans 11 amino acids. CDR1 and CDR2 (germline): DFQATT, SNEGSKA (reference sequence). V gave up 6 bases and J gave up 7 bases, with 12 bases separating them. CDR3 region: CSARDWPGYTF. CDR3 DNA sequence: TGCAGTGCCCGCGATTGGCCTGGCTACACCTTC.

The chain links TRBV9 to TRBJ2-5, with D possibly TRBD2 on 7 matching bases. CDR3 length: 15 residues. The V gene's germline CDR1 is SGDLS and CDR2 YYNGEE. Trimming took 3 bases from V and 4 from J, leaving 16 bases between them. The CDR3 nucleotides are TGTGCCAGCAGCGAGACGGGGGGCCGGGGAGAGACCCAGTACTTC. It is translated as CASSETGGRGETQYF.

The gene calls are TRBV20-1 and TRBJ1-2; D may be TRBD1 (6 bases). The CDR3 covers 13 residues. V lost 2 bases and J 2 bases, leaving 9 bases between the germline ends. Germline loops: CDR1 DFQATT, CDR2 SNEGSKA (reference sequence). The CDR3 sequence: CSARRTGNYGYTF. The CDR3 coding sequence is TGCAGTGCTAGACGAACAGGGAACTATGGCTACACCTTC.

V is TRBV7-6 and J is TRBJ2-2; 9 bases are shared with TRBD2. Gene TRBJ2-3 matches the end of the DNA better, so the J call may be wrong. Germline CDR1 reads SGHVS; CDR2 reads FNYEAQ. The CDR3 runs to 17 residues. The CDR3 is CASSLAVAGGITDTQYF. CDR3 in DNA: TGTGCCAGCAGCTTAGCGGTGGCGGGGGGGATCACAGATACGCAGTATTTT.

DNA for the CDR3: TGTGCCAGCAGCTTGGGACCCCTCAATGAGCAGTTCTTC. This encodes CASSLGPLNEQFF. The chain uses TRBV7-3 and TRBJ2-1, with D tentatively TRBD1 or TRBD2 (5 bases each). Trimming removed 3 bases from V and 6 bases from J, with 9 bases in between. The germline gives CDR1 SGHTA, CDR2 FQGTGA. The CDR3 spans 13 residues.

The chain carries TRBV6-5 and TRBJ2-5, with D unresolved. The CDR3 runs 14 residues. Trimming stripped 6 bases from V and 5 bases from J, with 16 bases between. Germline loops: CDR1 MNHEY, CDR2 SVGAGI. The CDR3 nucleotides read TGTGCCAGCAGCCCACCCGGGCCGGAGGAGACCCAGTACTTC. Encoded protein: CASSPPGPEETQYF.

About this clonotype itself: Germline and junction disagree at one end, which may indicate a read error. The chain uses TRBV7-3 and TRBJ2-6; D ambiguous. Germline values: CDR1 SGHTA, CDR2 FQGTGA. This CDR3 has 13 amino acids. The CDR3 DNA reads TGTGCCAGCAGCTTAACTGGAGCCAACGTCCTGACTTTC. Its protein is CASSLTGANVLTF.

By frequency in the sample, this clonotype is medium-sized (0.01 to 0.1%). The chain is built from TRBV20-1 and TRBJ2-3; no clear D gene. The CDR3 length is 14 residues. Per the germline V gene, CDR1 is DFQATT and CDR2 is SNEGSKA (reference sequence). Trimming took off 3 bases at V and 0 bases at J, with 10 bases between the two ends. The CDR3 loop is CSARLQPSTDTQYF. CDR3 DNA sequence: TGCAGTGCTAGGCTGCAGCCTAGCACAGATACGCAGTATTTT.

This rearrangement joins TRBV7-6 to TRBJ1-1; 9 positions agree with TRBD1. CDR3 size: 14 residues. Losses at the gene ends were 6 bases for V and 1 base for J; bases not matched to a gene: 3. CDR1 and CDR2 (germline): SGHVS, FNYEAQ. The CDR3 region has the DNA TGTGCCAGCAGTTTGACAGGGGGGAACACTGAAGCTTTCTTT. Amino acids: CASSLTGGNTEAFF.

The chain couples TRBV4-1 to TRBJ2-1; maybe TRBD1 (10 bases). The CDR3 runs to 24 residues. With 2 bases removed from V and 8 bases from J, the gap between germline ends came to 43 bases. Germline V CDR1 and CDR2: MGHRA, YSYEKL. CDR3 coding DNA: TGCGCCAGCAGCCAACCCCCTTTGGGACAGGGGCCTCGGGTGCGGGAGGGGTCGGTCGATGAGCAGTTCTTC. Translating gives CASSQPPLGQGPRVREGSVDEQFF.

This chain connects TRBV25-1 to TRBJ2-7; 7 bases fit TRBD1. V trimming: 3 bases; J trimming: 4 bases; junction bases outside the gene matches: 3. This CDR3 spans 13 amino acids. Germline CDR1 and CDR2: MGHDK and SYGVNS. As DNA, the CDR3 is TGTGCCAGCAGTGATGACAGGGCATACGAGCAGTACTTC. Translation gives CASSDDRAYEQYF.

CDR3 bases: TGTGCCAGCAGCTCGGGACAGGGGAAAGGTGGCTACACCTTC. This sequence encodes CASSSGQGKGGYTF. The chain employs TRBV7-6 and TRBJ1-2, with 10 bases identical to TRBD1. Trimming cost V 4 bases and J 7 bases; bases outside gene matches: 6. CDR3 length equals 14 residues. Germline CDR1 is SGHVS and CDR2 is FNYEAQ.

The rearrangement joins TRBV5-1 to TRBJ2-2; 8 positions match TRBD1. The CDR3 spans 14 residues. The V gene end was trimmed by 4 bases and the J gene end by 5 bases; junction bases not matched to a gene: 4. The V gene's germline CDR1 is SGHRS and CDR2 YFSETQ. CDR3 nucleotide sequence: TGCGCCAGCAGCCCGGACAGGGTTACCGGGGAGCTGTTTTTT. Translation gives CASSPDRVTGELFF.

The chain uses TRBV15 and TRBJ2-7; 9 nucleotides align to TRBD1. The length of the CDR3 is 14 residues. J gave up 0 bases and V 9 bases, and 6 bases lay outside the gene matches. Germline lookup yields CDR1 LNHNV and CDR2 YYDKDF (reference sequence). The CDR3 nucleotides read TGTGCCACTTCTCGGGACAGGGTCTCCTACGAGCAGTACTTC. This translates into CATSRDRVSYEQYF.

This chain joins TRBV7-2 and TRBJ1-2; perhaps TRBD1 as D (6 bases). The CDR3 has 16 residues. CDR1 is SGHTA and CDR2 is FQGNSA in the germline V gene. The ends were cut back, 4 bases at V and 4 bases at J, with 19 bases in the middle. The chain's CDR3 is CASSSHRGGALYGYTF. The DNA for the CDR3 is TGTGCCAGCAGCTCCCATAGGGGGGGGGCCCTCTATGGCTACACCTTC.

This clonotype was picked up a small number of times. The CDR3 is CSVVVVAGGEQFF. In DNA form, the CDR3 reads TGCAGCGTTGTCGTGGTAGCGGGAGGTGAGCAGTTCTTC. The V and J genes are TRBV29-1 and TRBJ2-1; TRBD2 agrees at 10 bases. Germline lookup yields CDR1 SQVTM and CDR2 ANQGSEA. CDR3 length: 13 amino acids. J gave up 9 bases and V 4 bases, and 6 bases lay outside the gene matches.

This clonotype was recorded a few times. The chain combines TRBV29-1 with TRBJ2-4, with D unresolved. Germline V gene lookup returns CDR1 SQVTM and CDR2 ANQGSEA. V gave up 2 bases and J gave up 1 base, with 3 bases separating them. CDR3 length equals 12 residues. The CDR3 DNA sequence: TGCAGCGTTGAAAAGGCCAAAAACATTCAGTACTTC. Its translation is CSVEKAKNIQYF.

V is TRBV20-1 and J is TRBJ2-3; 8 nucleotides match TRBD1. Germline trimming cut 3 bases from V and 11 bases from J; bases unmatched to any gene: 7. CDR1 DFQATT and CDR2 SNEGSKA come from the germline V gene (reference sequence). The length of the CDR3 is 12 residues. The chain's CDR3 is CSASGDRRMQYF. For the CDR3, the DNA is TGCAGTGCTAGTGGGGACAGGCGAATGCAGTATTTT.